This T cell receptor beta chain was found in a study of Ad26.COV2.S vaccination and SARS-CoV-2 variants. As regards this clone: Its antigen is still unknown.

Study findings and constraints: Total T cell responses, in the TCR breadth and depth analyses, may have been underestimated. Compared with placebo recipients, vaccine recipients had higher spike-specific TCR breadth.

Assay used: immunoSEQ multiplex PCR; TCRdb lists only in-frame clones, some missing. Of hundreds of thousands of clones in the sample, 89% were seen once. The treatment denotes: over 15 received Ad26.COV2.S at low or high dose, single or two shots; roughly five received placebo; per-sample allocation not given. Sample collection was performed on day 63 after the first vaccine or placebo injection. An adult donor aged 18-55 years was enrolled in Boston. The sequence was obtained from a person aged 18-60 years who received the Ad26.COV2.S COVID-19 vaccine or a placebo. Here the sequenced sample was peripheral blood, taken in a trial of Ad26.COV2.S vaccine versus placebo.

DNA for the CDR3: TGTGCCAGCAGCTCCGCCGGGCAGGGAGGTGACCAAGAGACCCAGTACTTC. It specifies CASSSAGQGGDQETQYF. This sequence joins TRBV5-4 and TRBJ2-5; maybe TRBD2 (6 bases). Germline-derived CDR1 and CDR2 are SGHNT and YYREEE (reference sequence). V gave up 3 bases and J gave up 0 bases, with 18 bases separating them. CDR3 length: 17 residues. The whole variable domain, remainder taken from reference TRBV5-4 and TRBJ2-5, is ETGVTQSPTHLIKTRGQQVTLRCSSQSGHNTVSWYQQALGQGPQFIFQYYREEENGRGNFPPRFSGLQFPNYSSELNVNALELDDSALYLCASSSAGQGGDQETQYFGPGTRLLVL.